Described below is a single T cell receptor beta chain sequence and its context. The antigen is not known. This specimen comes from a study of T cells expressing NK-cell markers. Overall study results and limits: A handful of donors showed these clonotypes also leading the CD3+CD56-NKG2C+ fraction.

This CDR3 comprises 12 residues. Germline CDR1 and CDR2: SQVTM and ANQGSEA. TCRdb re-called the 5' RACE reads; one entry per CDR3 protein, DNA not given. This listing includes 300,000 or so distinct CDR3 sequences. The sequencing sample was made of blood T cells: a sorted CD56 or NKG2C T cell subset, CD4+ or CD8+ T cells, or bulk PBMC T cells (not recorded which). The chain combines TRBV29-1 with TRBJ2-3; TCRdb calls TRBD1, which cannot be checked without DNA. The receptor comes from a woman aged 18 to 75 in good health. CDR3 protein: CSGDRGADTQYF.